These 24 T cell receptor beta chains share one sample of origin, sequenced in a study of blood T cell repertoires in COVID-19. The data were produced by immunoSEQ multiplex PCR, yet TCRdb's version contains in-frame clones alone and is incomplete. The sample yields 100,000 to 150,000 clones, roughly 84% seen once. Material for sequencing was peripheral blood. The receptors were sampled from a woman older than 75 with acute or convalescent COVID-19.

This clone was seen only a few times. V gene TRBV9 combines with J gene TRBJ2-3; 8 bases agree with TRBD2. The CDR3 has 16 amino acids. V shed 1 base and J 0 bases; nucleotides not matched to a gene: 4. CDR1 and CDR2 (germline): SGDLS, YYNGEE. The DNA of the CDR3 is TGTGCCAGCAGCGTACGACCTAGCGGGAGCACAGATACGCAGTATTTT. Amino acid sequence: CASSVRPSGSTDTQYF.

The J gene is TRBJ1-1, the V gene TRBV29-1, with 9 bases identical to TRBD1. The CDR3 is made up of 13 amino acids. V shed 5 bases, J shed 3 bases, and the junction held 4 bases outside the gene matches. Germline V lookup: CDR1 SQVTM, CDR2 ANQGSEA. The CDR3 sequence is CSVHRQGDTEAFF. The CDR3 nucleotides read TGCAGCGTTCATAGACAGGGGGACACTGAAGCTTTCTTT.

The CDR3 spells CASSPATTGWDTEAFF. In DNA, the CDR3 is TGTGCCAGCTCACCCGCTACGACAGGTTGGGACACTGAAGCTTTCTTT. The genes are TRBV18 and TRBJ1-1, with a tentative D call TRBD1 (6 bases). The germline gives CDR1 KGHSH, CDR2 LQKENI. The CDR3 loop spans 16 amino acids. Trimming removed 3 bases at V and 3 bases at J, with 17 bases between.

The sample holds a few counts of this clone. The chain links TRBV19 to TRBJ2-5; TRBD2 is a possible D gene (5 bases). CDR3 length equals 13 residues. V was pared by 4 bases and J by 0 bases, with 6 bases between. CDR1 LNHDA and CDR2 SQIVND come from the germline V gene (reference sequence). DNA of the CDR3: TGTGCCAGTAGTAGAGGGTACCAAGAGACCCAGTACTTC. Residues: CASSRGYQETQYF.

The chain employs TRBV7-8 and TRBJ1-2, with 8 bases that match TRBD1. The CDR3 has 16 amino acids. Germline lookup yields CDR1 SGHVS and CDR2 FQNEAQ. Trimming removed 4 bases from V and 2 bases from J; junction bases left unmatched: 9. CDR3 protein: CASSSGRQGLNYGYTF. CDR3 DNA: TGTGCCAGCAGCTCAGGGAGACAGGGGTTAAACTATGGCTACACCTTC.

This clone has only a few counts. The chain carries TRBV28 and TRBJ2-1; 9 nucleotides match TRBD1. Germline-derived CDR1 and CDR2 are MDHEN and SYDVKM. The CDR3 runs to 15 residues. Germline trimming cut 3 bases from V and 5 bases from J; bases unmatched to any gene: 5. The CDR3 DNA sequence: TGTGCCAGCAGTTTGTCCGGACAGGGGCACAATGAGCAGTTCTTC. Translation: CASSLSGQGHNEQFF.

The chain uses TRBV6-5 and TRBJ1-1; 7 bases agree with TRBD1. From germline, CDR1 is MNHEY and CDR2 SVGAGI. CDR3 length equals 14 residues. The V and J ends lost 7 bases and 3 bases, in that order; junction bases with no gene match: 8. The CDR3 DNA reads as TGTGCCAGCAAACCAGGGGGTGCTCACACTGAAGCTTTCTTT. Protein product: CASKPGGAHTEAFF.

The genes are TRBV7-3 and TRBJ1-6; tentatively, D is TRBD1 (6 bases). This CDR3 is 15 amino acids long. Per germline, CDR1 SGHTA and CDR2 FQGTGA. Trimming left V 4 bases short and J 8 bases short, with 15 bases between. CDR3 in amino acids: CASSSKGTTDSPLHF. For the CDR3, the DNA is TGTGCCAGCAGCTCAAAGGGGACAACAGATTCACCCCTCCACTTT. Based on the CDR3 plus reference TRBV7-3 and TRBJ1-6, the full variable domain is GAGVSQTPSNKVTEKGKYVELRCDPISGHTALYWYRQSLGQGPEFLIYFQGTGAADDSGLPNDRFFAVRPEGSVSTLKIQRTERGDSAVYLCASSSKGTTDSPLHFGNGTRLTVT.

The chain has TRBV28 and TRBJ1-1, with 8 bases matching TRBD1. This CDR3 comprises 15 residues. After removal of 5 bases from V and 6 bases from J, the junction contained 11 bases not matched to a gene. Germline V gene data show CDR1 as MDHEN and CDR2 as SYDVKM. CDR3 DNA: TGTGCCAGCAGTCCGCAGGACAGGGTTTGGGCTGAAGCTTTCTTT. Translation: CASSPQDRVWAEAFF. Drawing the rest from reference TRBV28 and TRBJ1-1, the complete variable domain is DVKVTQSSRYLVKRTGEKVFLECVQDMDHENMFWYRQDPGLGLRLIYFSYDVKMKEKGDIPEGYSVSREKKERFSLILESASTNQTSMYLCASSPQDRVWAEAFFGQGTRLTVV.

There are a few counts of this clone. The chain couples TRBV6-5 to TRBJ2-2; 9 bases are shared with TRBD1. Germline trimming cut 2 bases from V and 4 bases from J; bases unmatched to any gene: 5. The CDR3 consists of 16 residues. Germline assignment: CDR1 MNHEY and CDR2 SVGAGI. CDR3 DNA sequence: TGTGCCAGCAGTTACACAGGGGGCGCCGGCACCGGGGAGCTGTTTTTT. Its translation is CASSYTGGAGTGELFF.

The chain combines TRBV7-9 with TRBJ1-1; 10 nucleotides line up with TRBD1. Germline lookup yields CDR1 SEHNR and CDR2 FQNEAQ (reference sequence). V lost 5 bases to trimming and J lost 6 bases; unmatched junction nucleotides: 9. This CDR3 region has 15 residues. DNA for the CDR3: TGTGCCAGCAGCGACGACAGGGGGCTTGGGGCTGAAGCTTTCTTT. Translating it yields CASSDDRGLGAEAFF.

The chain uses TRBV5-1 and TRBJ1-2, with D possibly matching TRBD1 (6 bases). From germline, CDR1 is SGHRS and CDR2 YFSETQ. V was trimmed by 0 bases and J by 4 bases, leaving 7 bases between them. The CDR3 contains 13 residues. The CDR3 DNA reads as TGCGCCAGCAGCTTGGGGGACACCTATGGCTACACCTTC. Amino acid sequence: CASSLGDTYGYTF.

The gene calls are TRBV9 and TRBJ2-7, with D maybe TRBD1 (5 bases). The V and J ends lost 4 bases and 4 bases respectively, with 18 bases between them. This CDR3 spans 15 amino acids. CDR1 and CDR2 from the germline V gene are SGDLS and YYNGEE. CDR3 DNA: TGTGCCAGCAGCCCCCGGTCCGAGACAGTTTACGAGCAGTACTTC. It is translated as CASSPRSETVYEQYF.

This chain links TRBV2 with TRBJ2-5; D call uncertain. Germline V gene lookup returns CDR1 SNHLY and CDR2 FYNNEI. V was trimmed by 9 bases and J by 2 bases, leaving 13 bases between them. CDR3 size: 13 residues. CDR3: CASTMGRQETQYF. In DNA form, the CDR3 reads TGTGCCAGTACCATGGGCAGACAAGAGACCCAGTACTTC.

The chain is built from TRBV5-6 and TRBJ2-2, with 7 bases lining up with TRBD1. The CDR3 has 16 amino acids. Germline CDR1 and CDR2: SGHDT and YYEEEE. Trimming at V came to 4 bases and at J to 3 bases, leaving 9 bases not matched to a gene. The CDR3 spells CASSRSTGTDTGELFF. CDR3 DNA sequence: TGTGCCAGCAGCAGGTCGACAGGGACGGACACCGGGGAGCTGTTTTTT.

This chain uses TRBV19 with TRBJ2-2; TRBD2 matches 10 bases. The CDR3 totals 16 residues. CDR1 LNHDA and CDR2 SQIVND come from the germline V gene (reference sequence). V dropped 7 bases and J dropped 7; count of bases not matched to a gene: 12. The CDR3 sequence: CASKGVASGSFGELFF. For the CDR3, the DNA is TGTGCCAGTAAGGGTGTGGCTAGCGGGAGTTTCGGGGAGCTGTTTTTT. Using reference TRBV19 and TRBJ2-2 for the parts outside the CDR3, the full variable domain is DGGITQSPKYLFRKEGQNVTLSCEQNLNHDAMYWYRQDPGQGLRLIYYSQIVNDFQKGDIAEGYSVSREKKESFPLTVTSAQKNPTAFYLCASKGVASGSFGELFFGEGSRLTVL.

The chain joins TRBV28 to TRBJ1-6; the match to TRBD1 covers 10 bases. Losses at the gene ends were 7 bases for V and 7 bases for J; bases not matched to a gene: 7. The V gene's germline CDR1 is MDHEN and CDR2 SYDVKM. CDR3 size: 15 residues. CDR3 sequence reads: CASNPSGQGNSPLHF. Written as DNA, the CDR3 is TGTGCCAGCAATCCCTCGGGACAGGGGAATTCACCCCTCCACTTT.

The chain has TRBV9 and TRBJ2-3; D possibly corresponds to TRBD2 (6 bases). Germline assignment: CDR1 SGDLS and CDR2 YYNGEE. V dropped 0 bases and J dropped 1 base, with 9 bases sitting between them. This CDR3 has 15 residues. The CDR3 region has the DNA TGTGCCAGCAGCGTAGGTCCTAGCGGCACAGATACGCAGTATTTT. The encoded protein is CASSVGPSGTDTQYF.

V is TRBV6-5 and J is TRBJ1-6; D perhaps matches TRBD1 (6 bases). V lost 2 bases and J 7 bases, leaving 9 bases between the germline ends. Germline values: CDR1 MNHEY, CDR2 SVGAGI. CDR3 length: 14 amino acids. The CDR3 DNA is TGTGCCAGCAGTTACCGAGACAGGAATTCACCCCTCCACTTT. Its translation is CASSYRDRNSPLHF.

This chain links TRBV28 with TRBJ2-2; weak D call: TRBD1 (5 bases). CDR3 length equals 16 residues. The germline V gene has CDR1 MDHEN and CDR2 SYDVKM. The V and J ends lost 3 bases and 2 bases respectively, with 13 bases between them. The CDR3 spells CASSLSTDINTGELFF. CDR3 nucleotide sequence: TGTGCCAGCAGTTTGTCGACAGATATAAACACCGGGGAGCTGTTTTTT.

The chain uses TRBV27 and TRBJ2-7, with TRBD1 matching over 9 bases. CDR1 and CDR2 from the germline V gene are MNHEY and SMNVEV (reference sequence). J lost 3 bases, V lost 3 bases, and 3 bases had no gene match. The CDR3 totals 14 residues. The CDR3: CASSFRQGVYEQYF. The CDR3 DNA reads as TGTGCCAGCAGTTTTAGACAGGGGGTCTACGAGCAGTACTTC.

The rearrangement links TRBV6-1 to TRBJ2-3; 8 nucleotides line up with TRBD2. The ends lost 0 bases at V and 8 bases at J; junction bases unmatched: 7. CDR1 is MNHNS and CDR2 is SASEGT in the germline V gene. This CDR3 is built from 15 residues. The CDR3 DNA reads as TGTGCCAGCAGTGAAGCTAGCGGGACCAGAGGTACGCAGTATTTT. Amino acid sequence: CASSEASGTRGTQYF.

This clone was observed once. The chain joins TRBV4-2 to TRBJ1-5, with 7 bases fitting TRBD1. V shed 1 base, J shed 5 bases, and the junction held 5 bases outside the gene matches. Germline CDR1 and CDR2: LGHNA and YNFKEQ. This CDR3 is built from 15 residues. The CDR3 sequence: CASSQVQGEHQPQHF. CDR3 nucleotide sequence: TGTGCCAGCAGCCAAGTCCAGGGGGAACATCAGCCCCAGCATTTT.

The chain carries TRBV28 and TRBJ1-5; 7 nucleotides line up with TRBD1. V lost 5 bases and J lost 5; bases outside the gene matches: 6. Germline V gene sequence: CDR1 MDHEN, CDR2 SYDVKM. This CDR3 is 14 amino acids long. In nucleotides, the CDR3 is TGTGCCAGCAGTCCGACAGGGACCGATCAGCCCCAGCATTTT. Its translation: CASSPTGTDQPQHF.